Below, one T cell receptor beta chain is given with its context. PCR employed 60 Vbeta and 13 Jbeta primers. Libraries were prepared by immunoSEQ multiplex PCR; TCRdb keeps only in-frame clonotypes and omits some of them. This sample has about 160,000 clones, with just over 75% found just once. CDR1 is MNHNY, CDR2 SVGAGI, per germline (reference sequence). The CDR3 spans 15 residues. The ends lost 6 bases at V and 8 bases at J; junction bases unmatched: 13. These data are taken from a study of cytomegalovirus exposure and HLA in healthy donors. The genes are TRBV6-6 and TRBJ1-2; 9 positions match TRBD1. What was sequenced was PBMCs. The sequence was obtained from a man aged 40-55 years in good health and CMV-seronegative. The CDR3 protein is CASSNQNYRGQGYTF. CDR3 nucleotides: TGTGCCAGCAGCAACCAAAATTACAGGGGGCAAGGCTACACCTTC.